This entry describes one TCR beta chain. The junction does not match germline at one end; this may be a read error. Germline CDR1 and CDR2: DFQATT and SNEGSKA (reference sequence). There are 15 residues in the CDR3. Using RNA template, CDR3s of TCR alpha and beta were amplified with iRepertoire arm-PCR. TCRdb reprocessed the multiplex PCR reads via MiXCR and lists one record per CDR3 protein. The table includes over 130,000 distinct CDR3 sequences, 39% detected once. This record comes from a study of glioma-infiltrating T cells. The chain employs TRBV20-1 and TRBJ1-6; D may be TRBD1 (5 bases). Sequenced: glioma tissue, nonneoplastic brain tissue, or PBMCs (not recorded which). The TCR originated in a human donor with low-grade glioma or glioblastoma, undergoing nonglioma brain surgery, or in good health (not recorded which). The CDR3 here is CSARGGTSFNSPLHF. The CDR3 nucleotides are TGCAGTGCTAGAGGGGGGACCTCCTTTAATTCACCCCTCCACTTT.